This entry concerns a single T cell receptor beta chain. Its antigen is unknown. J lost 8 bases, V lost 8 bases, and 10 bases had no gene match. Germline CDR1 SEHNR, CDR2 FQNEAQ (reference sequence). CDR3 length: 14 residues. Method: immunoSEQ multiplex PCR; TCRdb's copy keeps in-frame clones and lacks some. The data show approximately 38,000 clones, approximately 79% seen once. The record originates from a study of OX40 agonist ivuxolimab in advanced cancers. Looking at the study overall: Three patients showed partial responses: one hepatocellular carcinoma and two cutaneous melanoma cases.

Overall study findings and caveats: Dose levels from 0.1 to 3.0 mg/kg saw CD4+ and CD8+ blood T cells expand clonally by week 6. CD8+ T cells averaged more expanded clones than CD4+.

This TCR was sampled from an adult with an advanced solid tumor such as melanoma, head and neck, liver or kidney cancer. The sample in question was CD4+ or CD8+ T cells sorted from blood, obtained in a trial of the OX40 agonist ivuxolimab. The chain recombines TRBV7-9 with TRBJ2-1; TRBD1 agrees at 9 bases. This chain's CDR3 is CASHGTGRWDEQFF. The CDR3 bases are TGTGCCAGCCATGGGACAGGGAGATGGGATGAGCAGTTCTTC. Full variable domain (remainder filled in from reference TRBV7-9 and TRBJ2-1): DTGVSQNPRHKITKRGQNVTFRCDPISEHNRLYWYRQTLGQGPEFLTYFQNEAQLEKSRLLSDRFSAERPKGSFSTLEIQRTEQGDSAMYLCASHGTGRWDEQFFGPGTRLTVL.